This TCR beta chain came from a study of vaccination effects on CD4 cells after COVID-19. CDR3 length: 15 residues. Germline values: CDR1 LNHNV, CDR2 YYDKDF (reference sequence). Trimming took 5 bases from V and 4 from J, leaving 15 bases between them. Turning to this clone: What it binds is unknown.

Generated by immunoSEQ multiplex PCR, the TCRdb table keeps only in-frame clones and is missing some. The data hold about 31,000 clones, with roughly two thirds observed a single time. ViraFEST expansion of antigen-specific CD4+ T cells with viral peptide pools preceded sequencing. After roughly eleven days in culture, the CD4+ T cells were isolated. Cultivation was performed at more than 1.5 million PBMC per well with 9 to 10 IU/ml IL-2 and about 9.2 ug/ml peptides added. The receptor's source is a human donor who received a COVID-19 vaccine. This sequence joins TRBV15 and TRBJ2-1; D ambiguous. The material sequenced was CD4+ T cells from PBMCs cultured with HCoV-229E spike peptides, taken before COVID-19 vaccination. Here the CDR3 reads CATSSVRAPYNEQFF. Written as DNA, the CDR3 is TGTGCCACCAGCTCAGTGCGCGCCCCGTACAATGAGCAGTTCTTC.